Listed below are T cell receptor beta chains from one sample, sequenced in a study of response to subunit inactivated influenza vaccine. TCRdb itself ran the RT-PCR reads through MiXCR, one entry per CDR3 protein. The sample yields some 640,000 distinct CDR3 sequences, roughly 14% seen once. The specimen was PBMCs from blood, collected approximately 15 days before vaccination. These receptors came from a man aged 50 to 60 who received an inactivated influenza vaccine. Both conserved end residues are part of each CDR3. D genes are given only for firm matches. Where a row states a size, it is once, few, many or the class of an expanded clone; other rows omit it.

.	TRBV20-1	TRBJ2-1	.	12	CSASNPSYEQFF	TGCAGTGCTAGTAACCCCTCCTATGAGCAGTTCTTC
TRBD2	TRBV6-5	TRBJ2-1	few	18	CASSYMAGAVPTYNEQFF	TGTGCCAGCAGTTATATGGCGGGAGCTGTCCCTACCTACAATGAGCAGTTCTTC
.	TRBV11-2	TRBJ2-3	.	13	CATRKTSTDTQYF	TGTGCCACCCGGAAGACTAGCACAGATACGCAGTATTTT
TRBD1	TRBV12-3/TRBV12-4	TRBJ2-7	.	16	CATSPRSGQNFYEQYF	TGTGCCACTAGCCCCAGGTCGGGACAGAACTTTTACGAGCAGTACTTC
TRBD1	TRBV5-1	TRBJ1-2	.	17	CASSAGQGLFHSYGYTF	TGCGCCAGCAGCGCGGGACAGGGCCTGTTTCATAGCTATGGCTACACCTTC
TRBD1	TRBV3-1	TRBJ1-1	few	15	CASRPGGQEATEAFF	TGTGCCAGCAGGCCCGGGGGACAGGAGGCCACTGAAGCTTTCTTT
TRBD2	TRBV4-3	TRBJ2-5	.	15	CASSQAAGGWETQYF	TGCGCCAGCAGCCAAGCAGCGGGAGGTTGGGAGACCCAGTACTTC
.	TRBV7-2	TRBJ2-1	few	13	CASSLRTTGEQFF	TGTGCCAGCAGCTTACGGACTACCGGTGAGCAGTTCTTC
.	TRBV7-8	TRBJ1-1	.	14	CASSFRTVGTEAFF	TGTGCCAGCAGCTTCCGGACAGTGGGGACTGAAGCTTTCTTT
TRBD2	TRBV7-2	TRBJ2-7	few	15	CASSLGGRAFSEQYF	TGTGCCAGCAGCTTAGGCGGGAGGGCCTTCTCCGAGCAGTACTTC
TRBD2	TRBV9	TRBJ2-4	.	19	CASSPSLAGERLAKNIQYF	TGTGCCAGCAGCCCAAGCTTGGCGGGAGAACGACTAGCCAAAAACATTCAGTACTTC
.	TRBV28	TRBJ2-7	few	13	CASSPLARHEQYF	TGTGCCAGCAGTCCCTTAGCGCGCCACGAGCAGTACTTC
.	TRBV4-3	TRBJ1-6	.	16	CASSQELRSYNSPLHF	TGCGCCAGCAGCCAAGAGCTCAGAAGCTATAATTCACCCCTCCACTTT
.	TRBV4-1	TRBJ2-7	.	18	CASSHPETLSRPIYEQYF	TGCGCCAGCAGCCATCCGGAAACCCTCTCGAGACCGATCTACGAGCAGTACTTC